This passage covers 30 T cell receptor beta chains from one sample sequenced in a study of shared clonotypes between healthy human individuals. TCRdb keeps only in-frame clones here, not all; method: immunoSEQ multiplex PCR. The sample carries 600,000 to 700,000 clones, around 73% recorded once. The sample consisted of memory CD4+ T cells sorted from blood. The subset is: CD45RA-negative fraction. These receptor sequences come from a woman aged 30 to 39 in good health.

This CDR3 is CASSLATGESYEQYF. The DNA for the CDR3 is TGTGCCAGCAGCTTAGCGACAGGGGAGTCCTACGAGCAGTACTTC. V gene TRBV11-2 combines with J gene TRBJ2-7, with 8 bases that match TRBD1. V trimming: 1 base; J trimming: 1 base; junction bases outside the gene matches: 3. This CDR3 contains 15 residues. Germline loops: CDR1 SGHAT, CDR2 FQNNGV.

This chain uses TRBV28 with TRBJ1-2, with D possibly being TRBD1 (6 bases). This CDR3 comprises 21 residues. Germline-derived CDR1 and CDR2 are MDHEN and SYDVKM. Deletions cut 5 bases from V and 5 bases from J, with 36 bases between. The CDR3 region is CASSATPGGRPPGLTGYGYTF. The CDR3 region has the DNA TGTGCCAGCAGTGCCACACCTGGGGGCAGGCCCCCTGGCCTCACTGGATATGGCTACACCTTC.

This clone has just a few counts. The V gene is TRBV20-1, the J gene TRBJ2-1, with TRBD1 as a possible D gene (6 bases). CDR3 length equals 11 residues. Germline CDR1 is DFQATT and CDR2 is SNEGSKA (reference sequence). The CDR3 DNA is TGCAGCCTCCTCCCCGGGACACAGCAGTTCTTC. Its translation: CSLLPGTQQFF.

Turning to this clone: This same CDR3 is encoded by further DNA sequences in the sample. This chain joins TRBV11-2 and TRBJ2-7; D is uncertain. The CDR3 sequence is 14 residues long. The V end lost 3 bases, the J end lost 0 bases, and 9 bases lay between the germline ends. The germline gives CDR1 SGHAT, CDR2 FQNNGV. CDR3 sequence reads: CASSFQRDSYEQYF. The CDR3 DNA reads as TGTGCCAGCAGCTTCCAGAGAGACTCCTACGAGCAGTACTTC.

The chain couples TRBV2 to TRBJ1-5, with D possibly TRBD1 on 5 matching bases. V was shortened by 6 bases and J by 7 bases, with 16 bases between the two germline ends. CDR1 and CDR2 from the germline V gene are SNHLY and FYNNEI. The CDR3 length is 14 residues. The CDR3 nucleotides read TGTGCCAGCAGCCGGGGCTTGAGCGGACAGCCCCAGCATTTT. It specifies CASSRGLSGQPQHF.

A note on this clone: The junction and the germline gene differ at one end; a read error may be behind it. This chain links TRBV28 with TRBJ2-7; the match to TRBD2 covers 8 bases. This CDR3 is 15 amino acids long. Germline values: CDR1 MDHEN, CDR2 SYDVKM. The CDR3, as DNA: TGTGCCAACAGTTTCTCGGCGGGAGGCCCATCCGAGCAGTACTTC. Its protein product is CANSFSAGGPSEQYF.

The chain employs TRBV5-1 and TRBJ2-2; 9 nucleotides agree with TRBD1. The CDR3 extends over 15 amino acids. Germline V gene lookup returns CDR1 SGHRS and CDR2 YFSETQ. The trim removed 4 bases at V and 6 bases at J, leaving 7 bases unmatched. The CDR3 is CASSGGQGMAGELFF. CDR3 DNA: TGCGCCAGCAGCGGGGGACAGGGAATGGCCGGGGAGCTGTTTTTT.

This sequence joins TRBV9 and TRBJ1-2, with D possibly matching TRBD1 (5 bases). CDR3 length: 13 amino acids. The V gene's germline CDR1 is SGDLS and CDR2 YYNGEE. The V gene lost 4 bases and the J gene lost 9 bases, with 16 bases spanning the gap. The DNA for the CDR3 is TGTGCCAGCAGCCCCCTCGGGGAGGGGAGCTACACCTTC. It encodes CASSPLGEGSYTF.

V is TRBV18 and J is TRBJ2-5, with a possible D match to TRBD2 (5 bases). CDR3 size: 15 residues. CDR1 and CDR2 (germline): KGHSH, LQKENI. V lost 0 bases and J lost 5, with 13 bases in between. This CDR3 reads CASSPPNGGRETQYF. CDR3 bases: TGTGCCAGCTCACCACCCAATGGAGGACGGGAGACCCAGTACTTC.

The chain recombines TRBV6-5 with TRBJ1-3, with D maybe TRBD1 (5 bases). The CDR3 runs 14 residues. Trimming removed 8 bases from V and 4 bases from J, with 15 bases in between. From germline, CDR1 is MNHEY and CDR2 SVGAGI. As DNA, the CDR3 is TGTGCCAGCGCTACAGGTTTTCTCGGAAACACCATATATTTT. Residues: CASATGFLGNTIYF.

CDR3 residues: CASSQAQVYRGETQYF. The CDR3 region has the DNA TGTGCCAGCAGCCAAGCCCAGGTTTATCGGGGAGAGACCCAGTACTTC. The J gene is TRBJ2-5, the V gene TRBV14; tentative D call: TRBD2 (5 bases). CDR3 length: 16 amino acids. Germline V CDR1 and CDR2: SGHDN, FVKESK. Trimming removed 1 base from V and 4 bases from J, with 16 bases in between. Drawing the rest from reference TRBV14 and TRBJ2-5, the complete variable domain is EAGVTQFPSHSVIEKGQTVTLRCDPISGHDNLYWYRRVMGKEIKFLLHFVKESKQDESGMPNNRFLAERTGGTYSTLKVQPAELEDSGVYFCASSQAQVYRGETQYFGPGTRLLVL.

This clone appeared a single time. CDR3 nucleotide sequence: TGTGCCAGTAGTATTAGTCGGACAGTTTCAGATACGCAGTATTTT. This codes for CASSISRTVSDTQYF. The chain couples TRBV19 to TRBJ2-3, with a tentative D call TRBD1 (6 bases). V was cut by 3 bases and J by 4 bases, with 14 bases left in between. Per germline, CDR1 LNHDA and CDR2 SQIVND (reference sequence). This CDR3 comprises 15 residues.

V gene TRBV25-1 combines with J gene TRBJ2-1; 11 nucleotides line up with TRBD2. CDR1 is MGHDK and CDR2 is SYGVNS in the germline V gene. V lost 5 bases, J lost 6 bases, and 3 bases stayed unmatched. CDR3 size: 14 residues. The CDR3 is CASSSTSGSNEQFF. CDR3 nucleotides: TGTGCCAGCAGTTCTACTAGCGGGAGCAATGAGCAGTTCTTC.

As concerns this clone: One end of the junction fails to match germline, which may point to a read error. This chain joins TRBV27 and TRBJ2-7; D is unclear. The germline CDR1 and CDR2 sequences are MNHEY and SMNVEV (reference sequence). The CDR3 is 13 residues long. CDR3 loop: CASSPRTAYEQYF. The CDR3 DNA is TGTGCCAGCAGTCCCCGGACGGCCTATGAGCAGTACTTC.

This rearrangement joins TRBV15 to TRBJ1-2; the match to TRBD1 covers 12 bases. This CDR3 comprises 17 residues. Germline CDR1 and CDR2: LNHNV and YYDKDF (reference sequence). V was pared by 1 base and J by 8 bases, with 11 bases of the junction left unmatched. The CDR3: CATSRVSGTGGTNGYTF. The CDR3 nucleotides are TGTGCCACCAGCAGAGTCAGCGGGACAGGGGGCACTAACGGCTACACCTTC. The entire variable domain, with the rest obtained from reference TRBV15 and TRBJ1-2, is as follows: DAMVIQNPRYQVTQFGKPVTLSCSQTLNHNVMYWYQQKSSQAPKLLFHYYDKDFNNEADTPDNFQSRRPNTSFCFLDIRSPGLGDTAMYLCATSRVSGTGGTNGYTFGSGTRLTVV.

The chain recombines TRBV12-5 with TRBJ1-2; D unclear. The CDR3 has 12 amino acids. Germline values: CDR1 LGHNT, CDR2 FRNRAP. V was pared by 1 base and J by 3 bases, with 3 bases between. CDR3 sequence reads: CASGLGDYGYTF. The CDR3 region has the DNA TGTGCTAGTGGTTTGGGGGACTATGGCTACACCTTC.

J is TRBJ2-1 and V is TRBV9; D is undetermined. The CDR3 is made up of 12 amino acids. Deletions cut 1 base from V and 4 bases from J, with 3 bases between. Looked up from germline, CDR1 is SGDLS and CDR2 is YYNGEE. CDR3 residues: CASSVQYNEQFF. The CDR3 bases are TGTGCCAGCAGCGTACAGTACAATGAGCAGTTCTTC.

This clone was picked up a small number of times. This same CDR3 is encoded by further DNA sequences in the sample. The genes are TRBV9 and TRBJ2-2; no clear D gene. CDR1 and CDR2 from the germline V gene are SGDLS and YYNGEE. Trimming cost V 0 bases and J 6 bases, with 6 bases left between them. The length of the CDR3 is 13 residues. CDR3 sequence (DNA): TGTGCCAGCAGCGTAGGCCCTTCCGGGGAGCTGTTTTTT. It translates to CASSVGPSGELFF.

This clone was observed a few times. As DNA, the CDR3 is TGTGCCATCAGTGAGTTGGTTAATCAGCCCCAGCATTTT. It yields the protein CAISELVNQPQHF. V gene TRBV10-3 combines with J gene TRBJ1-5; D uncertain. Germline V gene data show CDR1 as ENHRY and CDR2 as SYGVKD. Trimming cost V 1 base and J 4 bases, with 5 bases left between them. This CDR3 is built from 13 residues.

The gene calls are TRBV30 and TRBJ1-2, with a tentative D call TRBD1 (6 bases). The germline gives CDR1 GTSNPN, CDR2 SVGIG (reference sequence). V gave up 3 bases and J gave up 6 bases, with 14 bases separating them. The CDR3 runs to 13 residues. The DNA for the CDR3 is TGTGCCTGGAGGAGACTACAGGGAGATGGCTACACCTTC. Its translation: CAWRRLQGDGYTF.

This clone was found once. J is TRBJ2-5 and V is TRBV6-5; a weak D match, TRBD1 (6 bases). The CDR3 contains 14 residues. CDR1 and CDR2 from the germline V gene are MNHEY and SVGAGI. Between the trimmed V and J ends, which lost 11 bases and 1 base, there was a span of 17 bases. The CDR3: CAVYSTGSQETQYF. CDR3 in DNA: TGTGCCGTTTACTCGACAGGTAGCCAAGAGACCCAGTACTTC.

This clone appeared a single time. The J gene is TRBJ1-1, the V gene TRBV5-1, with D unclear. CDR3 length: 13 residues. Trimming pared 2 bases from V and 4 bases from J, leaving 9 bases between. CDR1 is SGHRS and CDR2 is YFSETQ in the germline V gene. This chain's CDR3 is CASSFVGFTEAFF. CDR3 nucleotides: TGCGCCAGCAGCTTCGTGGGGTTCACTGAAGCTTTCTTT.

This chain uses TRBV5-4 with TRBJ2-5; tentative D call: TRBD2 (6 bases). The CDR3 is 14 amino acids. Germline V CDR1 and CDR2: SGHNT, YYREEE (reference sequence). The V end lost 4 bases, the J end lost 1 base, and 11 bases lay between the germline ends. CDR3 bases: TGTGCCAGCAGCCTCGGGGGAAGCCAAGAGACCCAGTACTTC. Translation: CASSLGGSQETQYF.

The chain carries TRBV11-3 and TRBJ2-1; tentatively, D is TRBD2 (6 bases). Trimming stripped 7 bases from V and 0 bases from J, with 10 bases between. The CDR3 has 14 amino acids. Germline CDR1 is SGHNT and CDR2 is YENEEA. The CDR3 loop is CASNPGSSYNEQFF. The CDR3 DNA is TGTGCCAGCAACCCCGGGAGCTCCTACAATGAGCAGTTCTTC.

This chain uses TRBV10-3 with TRBJ2-2; TRBD2 matches 9 bases. The CDR3 contains 13 residues. J gave up 4 bases and V 8 bases, and 2 bases lay outside the gene matches. Germline CDR1 and CDR2: ENHRY and SYGVKD. CDR3 in DNA: TGTGCCATCGGCGGGGGGGGCACCGGGGAGCTGTTTTTT. Protein product: CAIGGGGTGELFF.

The J gene is TRBJ2-1, the V gene TRBV11-2; weak D call: TRBD1 (5 bases). The CDR3 runs 13 residues. Germline CDR1 reads SGHAT; CDR2 reads FQNNGV. The V end lost 0 bases, the J end lost 15 bases, and 15 bases lay between the germline ends. The CDR3 nucleotides are TGTGCCAGCAGCTTAGAGGAACGGGTAAGGGGGTTCTTC. It translates to CASSLEERVRGFF.

The rearrangement joins TRBV5-4 to TRBJ2-1; TRBD1 or TRBD2 may be the D gene (5 bases each). This CDR3 contains 16 residues. V was trimmed by 0 bases and J by 9 bases, leaving 19 bases between them. Germline V gene lookup returns CDR1 SGHNT and CDR2 YYREEE (reference sequence). The CDR3 region has the DNA TGTGCCAGCAGCTTGGGAGGGGCCTCGGGGATGGGTGAGCAGTTCTTC. It translates to CASSLGGASGMGEQFF. Variable domain in full (rest from reference TRBV5-4 and TRBJ2-1): ETGVTQSPTHLIKTRGQQVTLRCSSQSGHNTVSWYQQALGQGPQFIFQYYREEENGRGNFPPRFSGLQFPNYSSELNVNALELDDSALYLCASSLGGASGMGEQFFGPGTRLTVL.

This clone has just one count. Other nucleotide sequences in the sample specify the same CDR3. The rearrangement uses TRBV14 and TRBJ2-1; 7 bases fit TRBD2. The germline CDR1 and CDR2 sequences are SGHDN and FVKESK. Trimming removed 1 base from V and 1 base from J; junction bases left unmatched: 4. The CDR3 contains 16 residues. The CDR3 here is CASSQVGGSSYNEQFF. The CDR3 coding sequence is TGTGCCAGCAGCCAAGTAGGCGGGAGTTCCTACAATGAGCAGTTCTTC.

This clone was picked up many times. The chain combines TRBV21-1 with TRBJ1-3; the DNA was not compared with TRBD1, the D call given in the table. TRBV21-1 is listed as a pseudogene. The CDR3 runs to 17 residues. The CDR3 region has the DNA TGTGCCAGCAGCAAAGCCGGGACAAAAAAAATGAGAAACACCATATATTTT. Its translation is CASSKAGTKKMRNTIYF.

The chain is built from TRBV29-1 and TRBJ1-3, with D uncertain. Trimming left V 3 bases short and J 0 bases short, with 12 bases between. The CDR3 sequence is 15 residues long. Germline assignment: CDR1 SQVTM and CDR2 ANQGSEA. This CDR3 is CSVEYASSSGNTIYF. The CDR3, as DNA: TGCAGCGTTGAGTATGCCAGCTCCTCTGGAAACACCATATATTTT.